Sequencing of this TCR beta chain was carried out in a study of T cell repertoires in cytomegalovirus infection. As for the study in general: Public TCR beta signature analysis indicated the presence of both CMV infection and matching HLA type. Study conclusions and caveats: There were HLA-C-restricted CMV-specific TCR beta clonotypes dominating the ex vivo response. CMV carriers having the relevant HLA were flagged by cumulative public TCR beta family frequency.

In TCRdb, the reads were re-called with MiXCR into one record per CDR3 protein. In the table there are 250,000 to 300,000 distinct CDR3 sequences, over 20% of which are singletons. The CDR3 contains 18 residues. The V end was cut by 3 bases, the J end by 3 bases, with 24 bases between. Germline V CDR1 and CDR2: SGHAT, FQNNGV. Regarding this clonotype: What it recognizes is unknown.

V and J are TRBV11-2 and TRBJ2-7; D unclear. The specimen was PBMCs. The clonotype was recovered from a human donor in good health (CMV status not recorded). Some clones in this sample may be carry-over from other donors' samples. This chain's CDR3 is CASSFFSAFRPKFYEQYF. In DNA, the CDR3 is TGTGCCAGCAGCTTTTTCTCCGCGTTTCGACCGAAATTCTACGAGCAGTACTTC.